This T cell receptor beta chain comes out of a study of cytomegalovirus exposure and HLA in healthy donors. Points from the study as a whole: Rates of TCR association differed by HLA locus in a later analysis, with DRB1 highest and HLA-C lowest.

A word on this clone: What it recognizes is unknown.

Primers for the PCR totalled 60 Vbeta and 13 Jbeta. Method: immunoSEQ multiplex PCR; TCRdb's copy keeps in-frame clones and lacks some. This table holds 45,000 to 65,000 clones, over 60% found once. Germline V lookup: CDR1 SGHAT, CDR2 FQNNGV. With V trimmed by 3 bases and J by 2 bases, 4 bases remained unmatched. There are 15 residues in the CDR3. The sequenced sample was PBMCs. The chain couples TRBV11-2 to TRBJ2-1; 7 positions agree with TRBD1. The receptor's source is a woman aged 35 to 49 in good health and CMV-seropositive. The CDR3: CASSFGQGAYNEQFF. The CDR3 bases are TGTGCCAGCAGCTTTGGGCAGGGGGCCTACAATGAGCAGTTCTTC.